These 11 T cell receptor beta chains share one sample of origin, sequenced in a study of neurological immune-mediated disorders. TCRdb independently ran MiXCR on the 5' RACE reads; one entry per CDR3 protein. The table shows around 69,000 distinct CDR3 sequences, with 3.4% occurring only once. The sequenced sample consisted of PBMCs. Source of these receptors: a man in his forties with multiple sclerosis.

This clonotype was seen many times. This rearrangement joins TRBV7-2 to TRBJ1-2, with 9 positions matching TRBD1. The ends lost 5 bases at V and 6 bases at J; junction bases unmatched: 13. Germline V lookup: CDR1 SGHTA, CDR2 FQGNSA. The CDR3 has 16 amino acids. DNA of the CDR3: TGTGCCAGCAGCCTATCCGGGACAGGGATCCGAGATGGCTACACCTTC. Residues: CASSLSGTGIRDGYTF.

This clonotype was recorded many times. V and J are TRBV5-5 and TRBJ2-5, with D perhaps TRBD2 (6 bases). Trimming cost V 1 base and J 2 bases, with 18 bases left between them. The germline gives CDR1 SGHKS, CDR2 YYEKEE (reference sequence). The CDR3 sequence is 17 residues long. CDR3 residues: CASSLLRSGGVQETQYF. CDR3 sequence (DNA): TGTGCCAGCAGCTTGCTCCGATCCGGCGGGGTACAAGAGACCCAGTACTTC.

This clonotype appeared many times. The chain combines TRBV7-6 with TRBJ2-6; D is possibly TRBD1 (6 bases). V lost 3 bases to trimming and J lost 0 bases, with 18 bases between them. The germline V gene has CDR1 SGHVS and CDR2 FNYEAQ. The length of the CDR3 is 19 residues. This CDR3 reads CASSFPSRGHVSGANVLTF. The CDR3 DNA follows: TGTGCCAGCAGCTTCCCCAGCAGGGGTCATGTCTCTGGGGCCAACGTCCTGACTTTC.

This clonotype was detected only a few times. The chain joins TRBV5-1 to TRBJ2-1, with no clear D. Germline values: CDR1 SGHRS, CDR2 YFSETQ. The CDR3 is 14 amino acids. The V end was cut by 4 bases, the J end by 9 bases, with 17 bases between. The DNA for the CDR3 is TGCGCCAGCAGCCTCATGGACGGTGGCGGTGAGCAGTTCTTC. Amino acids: CASSLMDGGGEQFF. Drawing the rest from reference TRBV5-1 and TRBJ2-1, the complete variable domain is KAGVTQTPRYLIKTRGQQVTLSCSPISGHRSVSWYQQTPGQGLQFLFEYFSETQRNKGNFPGRFSGRQFSNSRSEMNVSTLELGDSALYLCASSLMDGGGEQFFGPGTRLTVL.

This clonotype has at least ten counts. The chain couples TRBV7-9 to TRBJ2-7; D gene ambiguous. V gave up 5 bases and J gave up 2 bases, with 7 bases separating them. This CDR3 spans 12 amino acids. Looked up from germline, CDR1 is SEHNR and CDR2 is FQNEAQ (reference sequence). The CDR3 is CASSLYTYEQYF. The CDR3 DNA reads TGTGCCAGCAGCCTCTACACCTACGAGCAGTACTTC.

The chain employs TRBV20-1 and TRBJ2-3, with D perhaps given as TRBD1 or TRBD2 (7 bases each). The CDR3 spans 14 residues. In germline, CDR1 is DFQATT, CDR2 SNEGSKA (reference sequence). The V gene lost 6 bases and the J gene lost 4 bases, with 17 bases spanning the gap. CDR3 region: CSALSRGGADTQYF. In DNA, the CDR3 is TGCAGTGCCTTAAGCAGGGGGGGCGCAGATACGCAGTATTTT.

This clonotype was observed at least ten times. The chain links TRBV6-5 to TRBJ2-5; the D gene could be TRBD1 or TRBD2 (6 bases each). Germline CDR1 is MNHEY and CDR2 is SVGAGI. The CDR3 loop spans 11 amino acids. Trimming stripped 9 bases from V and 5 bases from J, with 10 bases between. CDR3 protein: CASQGGETQYF. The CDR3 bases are TGTGCCAGTCAAGGGGGGGAGACCCAGTACTTC.

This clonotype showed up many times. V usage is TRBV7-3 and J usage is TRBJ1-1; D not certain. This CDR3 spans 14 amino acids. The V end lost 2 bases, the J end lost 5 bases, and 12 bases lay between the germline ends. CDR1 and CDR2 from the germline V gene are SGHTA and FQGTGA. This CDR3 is CASSLLQSGTEAFF. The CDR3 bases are TGTGCCAGCAGCTTACTACAGTCGGGGACTGAAGCTTTCTTT.

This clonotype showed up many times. CDR3 in DNA: TGTGCCATCAGTGTCGGACAGGGGGCTGGCGAGCAGTACTTC. As protein: CAISVGQGAGEQYF. V gene TRBV10-3 combines with J gene TRBJ2-7, with TRBD1 matching over 11 bases. J gave up 6 bases and V 4 bases, and 5 bases lay outside the gene matches. This CDR3 has 14 residues. Germline CDR1 reads ENHRY; CDR2 reads SYGVKD.

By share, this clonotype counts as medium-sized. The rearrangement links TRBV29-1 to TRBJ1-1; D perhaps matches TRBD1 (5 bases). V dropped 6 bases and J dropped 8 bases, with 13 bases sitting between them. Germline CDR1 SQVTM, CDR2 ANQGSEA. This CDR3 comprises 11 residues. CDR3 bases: TGCAGCGTCGGCGGGACTGGCGAAGCTTTCTTT. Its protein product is CSVGGTGEAFF.

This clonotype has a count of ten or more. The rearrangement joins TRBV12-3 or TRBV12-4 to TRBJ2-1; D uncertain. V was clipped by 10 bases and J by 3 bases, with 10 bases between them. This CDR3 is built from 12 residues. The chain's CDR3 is CAISKVYNEQFF. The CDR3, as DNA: TGTGCCATCTCCAAGGTCTACAATGAGCAGTTCTTC.